This T cell receptor beta chain stems from a study of long-term antiretroviral therapy in people with HIV (dated by TCRdb to the early 2020s). Background for the entire study: The earliest samples were collected roughly a decade before the 2015 WHO recommendation for immediate ART, at a time when ART was usually postponed until CD4 counts fell. From 30 adults with confirmed HIV infection, the cohort provided fewer than 200 cryopreserved PBMC samples, gathered serially across a mean of about 6 years (range 1-12). A retrospective serial study tested whether ART initiation and durable HIV suppression were associated with changes in peripheral blood TRB repertoire composition and diversity. Among the approximately 30 participants with HIV, eleven were female. No cross-contamination during QIAcube processing was seen in test extractions of a monoclonal T-cell line run alongside a few dozen polyclonal samples.

Its CDR3 holds 16 amino acids, cysteine through phenylalanine. Only CDR3 DNA remains: 48 bases, in frame from the first base. Trimming costs V 4 bases and J 0 bases, and their ends lie 13 bases apart. Per the germline V gene, SGHRS is the CDR1 and YFSETQ is the CDR2. Participants were included only if at least one PBMC sample before ART initiation and at least two post-ART samples were available. All participants with HIV were treated in the United States of America. Before DNA extraction, cryopreserved samples of about 1-10 million PBMC were thawed and washed. At the time of the earliest PBMC sample, participants with HIV were aged between about 20 and 55 years. Per participant, PBMC samples came from 1-4 timepoints prior to ART initiation and 2-8 timepoints following ART initiation, for a median of 7 samples. For every participant, serial HIV viral load, CD4+ T-cell count, ART history and demographic data were obtained. Genomic DNA was extracted from unsorted PBMC with a Qiagen kit on a QIAcube, processed in batches of 12 samples.

A word on this clone: The antigen this receptor binds is unknown. Base qualities are not at hand, and no much larger clone is one base apart.

The immunoSEQ hsTCRB v3.0 assay was used at survey level resolution for TRB variable region sequencing. The targeted TRB sequencing depth was about 35,000-55,000 T-cell genomes per sample. An Illumina MiSeq with a v3 150-cycle kit was used to sequence the pooled TRB libraries. Per the authors' processing: Repertoire analysis was performed in R inside a reproducible Nextflow workflow that covered QC, data transformation and analysis. LymphoSeq2, an R package for exploring AIRR-Seq data, was used to implement custom analyses. A few samples yielding fewer than 5000 total TRB sequences were excluded, leaving approximately 190 analyzed HIV repertoires. Among the 180 to 200 retained HIV repertoires, 59 were collected before ART initiation and roughly 130 were collected after ART initiation. Repertoires were downsampled to 5000 TRB nucleotide sequences, with summary statistics averaged over 100 downsampling iterations. TRB sequences were retained for analysis only if CDR3 regions of at least seven amino acids were present. Diversity was measured with a Shannon entropy-derived clonality score and the Gini coefficient. Repertoire networks linked the top 5000 CDR3 amino acid sequences whenever two sequences differed by an edit distance of one. Antigen specificity groups and MHC restriction were predicted for TRB CDR3 amino acid sequences with GLIPH2. To flag known associations with CMV, EBV, HIV or tissue antigens, CDR3 amino acid sequences were compared against VDJdb and McPAS-TCR. Pre-ART, post-ART and control groups were compared with Wilcoxon signed-rank tests and Holm-Bonferroni correction. Entries here come from immuneACCESS through TCRdb and include only in-frame sequences with V and J called. Some clones fail to appear in such tables; in the studies checked, an unresolved V gene covers under half of the shortfall, and the cause of the remainder is unknown. V and J calls and clone size come straight from that table; D and trimming were deduced from the DNA. The sample has approximately 20,000 clones on record, 65% to 85% of them singletons. The top ten clonotypes cover over 9% of the sample.

General study outcomes and caveats: Unsorted PBMC were profiled instead of sorted CD4+ and CD8+ T cells because pre-ART samples had limited cell numbers. Inferences about post-ART repertoire changes were limited because no data were available on ART adherence, viral resistance or therapy changes. Narrower CDR3 length ranges were observed in HIV repertoires than in controls, and an antigen-experienced repertoire with only a slight naive shift after ART was suggested by the network structure. The samples were dated from about 2003 to 2017, and the ART regimens that were used may be less effective than current ART regimens. ART initiation was associated with a significant increase in TRB diversity, but diversity stayed significantly below transplant donor controls even after long-term ART. Limited PBMC availability meant only the TCR beta chain was sequenced, without alpha chain pairing. Expanded TRB clones identified before ART initiation dominated the repertoire at all time points, although this dominance fluctuated and declined in many PLHIV after ART.

This clonotype was obtained from a woman aged 40 to 50 with HIV. The sample consisted of unsorted PBMCs, taken less than 1.8 years before starting antiretroviral therapy. The sequence links TRBV5-1 to TRBJ2-2, with a tentative D gene TRBD2 over 7 matching bases. The nucleotide sequence reads as follows: TGCGCCAGCAGCCCCGCGGGGGCCTCGAACACCGGGGAGCTGTTTTTT. This translates into CASSPAGASNTGELFF. This CDR3, with the reference TRBV5-1 and TRBJ2-2 proteins standing in past its ends, gives the full variable domain KAGVTQTPRYLIKTRGQQVTLSCSPISGHRSVSWYQQTPGQGLQFLFEYFSETQRNKGNFPGRFSGRQFSNSRSEMNVSTLELGDSALYLCASSPAGASNTGELFFGEGSRLTVL.